The 12 T cell receptor beta chains presented below share a single source sample, sequenced in a study of blood T cell repertoires in COVID-19. Profiling relied on immunoSEQ multiplex PCR, and the TCRdb table lists in-frame clones only, not all of them. Of roughly 160,000 clones listed, around nine tenths are singletons. The material sequenced was peripheral blood. The receptor set was obtained from a woman in her 70s with COVID-19, enrolled during active disease.

This sequence joins TRBV4-1 and TRBJ1-4; TRBD1 might be the D (5 bases). Trimming took off 4 bases at V and 3 bases at J, with 9 bases between the two ends. This CDR3 contains 14 residues. Germline loops: CDR1 MGHRA, CDR2 YSYEKL. The CDR3 region is CASSLLGANEKLFF. CDR3 nucleotides: TGCGCCAGCAGCCTGCTAGGGGCTAATGAAAAACTGTTTTTT.

The chain recombines TRBV6-5 with TRBJ2-7; TRBD2 agrees at 8 bases. The length of the CDR3 is 13 residues. Looked up from germline, CDR1 is MNHEY and CDR2 is SVGAGI. V lost 2 bases, J lost 3 bases, and 0 bases stayed unmatched. The CDR3 coding sequence is TGTGCCAGCAGTTACGGGACTAGCTACGAGCAGTACTTC. Translating gives CASSYGTSYEQYF.

The V call is TRBV21-1, the J call TRBJ1-4; the table's D call TRBD1 went unverified against the DNA. TRBV21-1 counts as a pseudogene. This CDR3 has 14 amino acids. This CDR3 is CASKYRARNEKLFF. CDR3 nucleotides: TGTGCCAGCAAATACAGGGCCCGTAATGAAAAACTGTTTTTT.

The chain couples TRBV24-1 to TRBJ2-2, with no clear D. Trimming shortened V by 0 bases and J by 9 bases, and 7 bases separated the two germline ends. The length of the CDR3 is 13 residues. Germline V lookup: CDR1 KGHDR, CDR2 SFDVKD. This CDR3 is CATSDLPGWELFF. The CDR3 DNA sequence: TGTGCCACCAGTGATTTGCCCGGTTGGGAGCTGTTTTTT.

J is TRBJ2-3 and V is TRBV18; TRBD2 matches at 9 bases. Germline V CDR1 and CDR2: KGHSH, LQKENI. This CDR3 region has 13 residues. J gave up 3 bases and V 8 bases, and 3 bases lay outside the gene matches. CDR3 DNA: TGTGCCAGCGGTAGCGGGGGAACAGATACGCAGTATTTT. Amino acid sequence: CASGSGGTDTQYF.

This CDR3 is CASSLWAPYYTF. The CDR3 DNA follows: TGTGCCAGCAGCCTCTGGGCCCCTTACTACACCTTC. The chain employs TRBV21-1 and TRBJ1-2; the table's TRBD1 call for D was not verified on the DNA. TRBV21-1 is termed a pseudogene. There are 12 residues in the CDR3.

The J gene is TRBJ2-2, the V gene TRBV4-2; D perhaps matches TRBD2 (6 bases). The CDR3 is 14 amino acids. V dropped 5 bases and J dropped 6 bases, with 13 bases sitting between them. Germline values: CDR1 LGHNA, CDR2 YNFKEQ. CDR3 nucleotide sequence: TGTGCCAGCAGCGCGACTAGGGCTGCCGGGGAGCTGTTTTTT. Protein product: CASSATRAAGELFF.

The chain uses TRBV19 and TRBJ2-1, with D maybe TRBD1 (9 bases). V lost 10 bases and J 4 bases, leaving 20 bases between the germline ends. CDR1 is LNHDA and CDR2 is SQIVND in the germline V gene (reference sequence). This CDR3 has 15 residues. CDR3 loop: CATLRGGTGYNEQFF. The CDR3 DNA reads TGTGCCACCCTCCGGGGGGGGACAGGGTACAATGAGCAGTTCTTC.

In nucleotides, the CDR3 is TGTGCCAGCAGCCGGACTAGTCCGGATACGCAGTATTTT. Its protein product is CASSRTSPDTQYF. V usage is TRBV9 and J usage is TRBJ2-3, with 7 bases identical to TRBD2. Trimming took 4 bases from V and 6 from J; bases not matched to a gene: 5. This CDR3 region has 13 residues. The V gene's germline CDR1 is SGDLS and CDR2 YYNGEE.

V and J are TRBV30 and TRBJ1-5, with a weak D call TRBD1 (6 bases). This CDR3 spans 13 amino acids. Trimming cost V 3 bases and J 1 base, with 7 bases left between them. Germline-derived CDR1 and CDR2 are GTSNPN and SVGIG (reference sequence). CDR3 coding DNA: TGTGCCTGGAGGACAGGCAGCAATCAGCCCCAGCATTTT. Translated: CAWRTGSNQPQHF. Using reference TRBV30 and TRBJ1-5 for the parts outside the CDR3, the full variable domain is SQTIHQWPATLVQPVGSPLSLECTVEGTSNPNLYWYRQAAGRGLQLLFYSVGIGQISSEVPQNLSASRPQDRQFILSSKKLLLSDSGFYLCAWRTGSNQPQHFGDGTRLSIL.

The V call is TRBV5-6, the J call TRBJ2-3, with TRBD2 matching 11 bases. The V segment lost 4 bases and the J segment 2 bases; nucleotides outside the gene matches: 3. The CDR3 totals 15 residues. In germline, CDR1 is SGHDT, CDR2 YYEEEE. CDR3 sequence reads: CASSVTSGDTDTQYF. The CDR3 bases are TGTGCCAGCAGCGTGACTAGCGGGGACACAGATACGCAGTATTTT. The whole variable domain, filled in from reference TRBV5-6 and TRBJ2-3, reads DAGVTQSPTHLIKTRGQQVTLRCSPKSGHDTVSWYQQALGQGPQFIFQYYEEEERQRGNFPDRFSGHQFPNYSSELNVNALLLGDSALYLCASSVTSGDTDTQYFGPGTRLTVL.

V is TRBV7-8 and J is TRBJ2-1; unclear D gene. The CDR3 spans 15 residues. The germline gives CDR1 SGHVS, CDR2 FQNEAQ. Trimming cost V 5 bases and J 1 base, with 12 bases left between them. CDR3 in amino acids: CASSLRSASYNEQFF. In nucleotides, the CDR3 is TGTGCCAGCAGCCTTAGAAGTGCATCCTACAATGAGCAGTTCTTC.